The rows below give T cell receptor beta chains drawn from one sample of a study of blood T cell repertoires in COVID-19. TCRdb's copy holds only in-frame clones and misses some; the assay was immunoSEQ multiplex PCR. The table shows some 200,000 clones, with roughly 89% occurring only once. Sequenced: peripheral blood. All receptors derive from a woman in her 70s with COVID-19, enrolled during active disease. The CDR3 runs from the conserved cysteine through the conserved F or W. Fields, in order: clone size, D gene, V gene, J gene, CDR3 protein, CDR3 DNA. The D gene is left open where the match is weak. Clone size is not always given. Where it is, it says once, few, many or a class for expanded clones.

>.|TRBD1|TRBV11-2|TRBJ2-7
CASTTRGQGSYEQYF
TGTGCCAGCACCACAAGGGGGCAAGGGTCCTACGAGCAGTACTTC
>once|.|TRBV6-6|TRBJ2-7
CASSYSKEYSYEQYF
TGTGCCAGCAGTTACTCTAAGGAGTACTCCTACGAGCAGTACTTC
>.|.|TRBV7-9|TRBJ2-7
CASSLTGSLEQYF
TGTGCCAGCAGCTTAACAGGGAGCCTCGAGCAGTACTTC
>.|TRBD2|TRBV28|TRBJ2-1
CASTSLASSDNEQFF
TGTGCCAGCACTTCACTAGCGTCAAGTGACAATGAGCAGTTCTTC
>.|TRBD1|TRBV6-5|TRBJ1-4
CASRRDRGPNEKLFF
TGTGCCAGCAGACGGGACAGGGGTCCTAATGAAAAACTGTTTTTT
>.|TRBD1|TRBV11-2|TRBJ1-2
CASSPDRGFGYTF
TGTGCCAGCAGCCCCGACAGGGGCTTCGGCTACACCTTC
>.|.|TRBV9|TRBJ1-2
CASSSTGTAFYGYTF
TGTGCCAGCAGCTCAACCGGGACTGCCTTCTATGGCTACACCTTC
>.|.|TRBV30|TRBJ2-7
CAWSTQREQYF
TGTGCCTGGAGTACCCAGAGGGAGCAGTACTTC
>once|TRBD1|TRBV15|TRBJ2-7
CATSRDYDRGLGEQYF
TGTGCCACCAGCAGAGATTATGACAGGGGGCTTGGCGAGCAGTACTTC
>few|.|TRBV19|TRBJ2-7
CASSKAGDGYEQYF
TGTGCCAGTAGTAAGGCAGGGGACGGCTACGAGCAGTACTTC
>.|.|TRBV5-4|TRBJ2-7
CASSLDRGSYEQYF
TGTGCCAGCAGCTTGGACCGCGGCTCCTACGAGCAGTACTTC
>.|TRBD2|TRBV5-1|TRBJ2-7
CASSLALASGRYEQYF
TGCGCCAGCAGCTTGGCCTTAGCTAGCGGGAGGTACGAGCAGTACTTC
>.|TRBD1|TRBV5-1|TRBJ1-2
CASSLWADRGSGYTF
TGCGCCAGCAGCTTATGGGCCGACAGGGGGTCTGGCTACACCTTC
>.|.|TRBV15|TRBJ2-1
CATSRDAALAEQFF
TGTGCCACCAGCAGAGATGCGGCGCTAGCGGAGCAGTTCTTC
>.|.|TRBV6-6|TRBJ1-6
CASSLGAENSPLHF
TGTGCCAGCAGTCTAGGGGCGGAAAATTCACCCCTCCACTTT
>.|.|TRBV18|TRBJ2-1
CASSPGTWSKPYNEQFF
TGTGCCAGCTCACCTGGGACATGGAGTAAGCCCTACAATGAGCAGTTCTTC
>.|TRBD2|TRBV6-2/TRBV6-3|TRBJ2-2
CASSYNSGSTGELFF
TGTGCCAGCAGTTACAATAGCGGGAGTACCGGGGAGCTGTTTTTT
>.|.|TRBV24-1|TRBJ2-1
CATSGTSRRGAGRYEQFF
TGTGCCACCAGTGGGACTAGCCGCAGGGGGGCCGGCAGGTATGAGCAGTTCTTC
>.|TRBD1|TRBV7-6|TRBJ1-1
CASSETGEDTEAFF
TGTGCCAGCAGCGAAACAGGGGAGGACACTGAAGCTTTCTTT
>.|.|TRBV9|TRBJ2-1
CASSVATEGDSALYNEQFF
TGTGCCAGCAGCGTAGCTACGGAAGGAGACTCTGCACTTTACAATGAGCAGTTCTTC
>.|TRBD1|TRBV2|TRBJ1-1
CASRRHRGNTEAFF
TGTGCCAGCAGGAGACACAGGGGCAACACTGAAGCTTTCTTT
>.|.|TRBV11-2|TRBJ1-4
CASSLSPWWAGRNEKLFF
TGTGCCAGCAGCTTATCGCCTTGGTGGGCAGGGAGGAATGAAAAACTGTTTTTT
>.|.|TRBV4-1|TRBJ2-7
CASSQDEVNTVYEQYF
TGCGCCAGCAGCCAAGATGAGGTCAATACTGTCTACGAGCAGTACTTC
>.|.|TRBV3-1/TRBV3-2|TRBJ1-4
CASSKGVGEKLFF
TGTGCCAGCAGTAAAGGGGTTGGTGAAAAACTGTTTTTT
>.|TRBD2|TRBV30|TRBJ2-5
CAWSRVLADEETQYF
TGTGCCTGGAGCCGAGTCCTAGCGGACGAAGAGACCCAGTACTTC
>.|TRBD1|TRBV7-6|TRBJ1-5
CASSRDRGGNQPQHF
TGTGCCAGCAGCCGGGACAGGGGAGGCAATCAGCCCCAGCATTTT
>.|TRBD2|TRBV5-1|TRBJ2-1
CASSGLAGYEQFF
TGCGCCAGCAGCGGACTAGCGGGGTATGAGCAGTTCTTC
>few|TRBD1|TRBV11-3|TRBJ1-2
CASSPRGDREDGGYTF
TGTGCCAGCAGCCCCAGGGGTGACAGGGAAGACGGTGGCTACACCTTC
>.|.|TRBV6-5|TRBJ1-1
CASSLTTTMNTEAFF
TGTGCCAGCAGCTTGACAACCACCATGAACACTGAAGCTTTCTTT
>.|.|TRBV27|TRBJ1-5
CASRASGATHQPQHF
TGTGCCAGCAGGGCATCAGGGGCCACACATCAGCCCCAGCATTTT
>.|.|TRBV5-6|TRBJ1-1
CASSSHRYRDTEAFF
TGTGCCAGCAGCTCGCATAGATACCGGGACACTGAAGCTTTCTTT
>.|.|TRBV11-2|TRBJ2-7
CASSQVPYEQYF
TGTGCCAGCAGCCAGGTTCCCTACGAGCAGTACTTC
>.|TRBD1|TRBV28|TRBJ2-5
CASSAGTGILGETQYF
TGTGCCAGCAGCGCCGGGACAGGGATCTTAGGGGAGACCCAGTACTTC
>once|TRBD1|TRBV19|TRBJ1-5
CASRDFGTGDSNQPQHF
TGTGCCAGTAGGGACTTCGGGACAGGAGATAGCAATCAGCCCCAGCATTTT
>.|.|TRBV4-3|TRBJ1-4
CASSPSSFEKLFF
TGCGCCAGCAGCCCTTCCTCGTTTGAAAAACTGTTTTTT
>.|TRBD1|TRBV6-6|TRBJ1-6
CASRVGQGNSPLHF
TGTGCCAGCAGGGTCGGACAGGGAAATTCACCCCTCCACTTT
>.|.|TRBV7-9|TRBJ1-2
CASSLMSSVAGRGYTF
TGTGCCAGCAGCTTAATGTCGTCCGTAGCGGGTCGTGGCTACACCTTC
>once|.|TRBV3-1/TRBV3-2|TRBJ2-7
CASSQGTRRYEQYF
TGTGCCAGCAGCCAGGGCACTAGACGGTACGAGCAGTACTTC
>.|.|TRBV7-2|TRBJ2-5
CASSFLLKETQYF
TGTGCCAGCAGCTTTCTGTTAAAAGAGACCCAGTACTTC
>once|TRBD2|TRBV30|TRBJ2-7
CAWSVGGSSYEQYF
TGTGCCTGGAGTGTAGGCGGGAGCTCCTACGAGCAGTACTTC
>.|.|TRBV11-1|TRBJ1-2
CASSSLRDTSYGYTF
TGTGCCAGCAGCTCCCTCCGGGATACCTCCTATGGCTACACCTTC
>.|.|TRBV11-3|TRBJ2-7
CASSVVALSSYEQYF
TGTGCCAGCAGCGTCGTCGCGCTAAGCTCCTACGAGCAGTACTTC
>.|TRBD2|TRBV10-3|TRBJ2-1
CAIRRESSYNEQFF
TGTGCCATCAGGCGGGAGAGCTCCTACAATGAGCAGTTCTTC
>few|.|TRBV12-3/TRBV12-4|TRBJ1-1
CASSGAPRETFF
TGTGCCAGCAGCGGGGCCCCTCGGGAGACTTTCTTT
>.|TRBD2|TRBV3-1/TRBV3-2|TRBJ2-7
CASSQDSGGFDEQYF
TGTGCCAGCAGCCAAGATTCGGGGGGGTTCGACGAGCAGTACTTC
>.|TRBD1|TRBV2|TRBJ2-3
CASSPGGGTDTQYF
TGTGCCAGCAGTCCAGGGGGCGGCACAGATACGCAGTATTTT
>.|.|TRBV6-2/TRBV6-3|TRBJ1-2
CASSPFPGGAGYTF
TGTGCCAGCAGCCCCTTTCCGGGTGGAGCTGGCTACACCTTC
>.|.|TRBV12-3/TRBV12-4|TRBJ1-5
CASSLRENQPQHF
TGTGCCAGCAGTTTAAGGGAGAATCAGCCCCAGCATTTT
>.|TRBD1|TRBV3-1/TRBV3-2|TRBJ1-6
CASSPRTGNSPLHF
TGTGCCAGCAGCCCGCGGACAGGGAATTCACCCCTCCACTTT
>.|TRBD1|TRBV5-4|TRBJ1-6
CASSFRGRNSPLHF
TGTGCCAGCAGCTTCAGGGGGCGGAATTCACCCCTCCACTTT
>once|TRBD1|TRBV30|TRBJ1-1
CAWSPIITGGDTEAFF
TGTGCCTGGAGCCCCATCATCACAGGGGGTGACACTGAAGCTTTCTTT
>.|.|TRBV2|TRBJ1-1
CASSEEVRAKAFF
TGTGCCAGCAGTGAAGAAGTCAGGGCCAAAGCTTTCTTT
>.|TRBD2|TRBV30|TRBJ2-2
CAWSFLAGRDTGELFF
TGTGCCTGGAGTTTCCTAGCGGGAAGGGACACCGGGGAGCTGTTTTTT
>.|.|TRBV5-1|TRBJ1-1
CASRRVEGPNTEAFF
TGCGCCAGCAGAAGGGTCGAGGGCCCGAACACTGAAGCTTTCTTT
>.|TRBD1|TRBV10-3|TRBJ1-2
CAIRGQGIHYGYTF
TGTGCCATCAGGGGACAGGGTATTCACTATGGCTACACCTTC
>.|TRBD1|TRBV15|TRBJ2-5
CATSSRTGGAETQYF
TGTGCCACCAGCAGTAGAACAGGGGGCGCGGAGACCCAGTACTTC
>.|.|TRBV3-1/TRBV3-2|TRBJ1-2
CASSQGLDNSLWGYTF
TGTGCCAGCAGCCAAGGCCTAGATAATTCCTTGTGGGGCTACACCTTC